One TCR beta chain is described in this entry. The target antigen is unknown. CDR1 is MGHRA and CDR2 is YSYEKL in the germline V gene. The V gene lost 2 bases and the J gene lost 4 bases, with 24 bases spanning the gap. The CDR3 has 20 amino acids. These data belong to a study of somatic mutations in cytotoxic T cells in rheumatoid arthritis. General study results and limits: Each of about an eighth of the roughly 60 patients had a largest CD8+ clone that made up more than 20% of CD8+ cells. An age-related increase in CD8+ clonality was seen in rheumatoid arthritis patients but not in healthy controls.

The assay was immunoSEQ multiplex PCR, and TCRdb's table has in-frame clones only and misses some. Among tens of thousands of clones listed, around four fifths were seen once. The rearrangement joins TRBV4-1 to TRBJ2-6; D ambiguous. Source material: CD8+ T cells sorted from blood. The source of this sequence is an adult with rheumatoid arthritis. This CDR3 reads CASSQWPFPETTTGANVLTF. Here the CDR3 DNA reads TGCGCCAGCAGCCAATGGCCCTTTCCGGAGACAACAACAGGGGCCAACGTCCTGACTTTC.